This T cell receptor beta chain was recorded in a study of response to subunit inactivated influenza vaccine. The CDR3 totals 12 residues. Trimming pared 8 bases from V and 3 bases from J, leaving 11 bases between. MiXCR, applied by TCRdb to the RT-PCR reads, yields one record per CDR3 protein. The sample holds 200,000 to 300,000 distinct CDR3 sequences; about 12% are singletons and the top ten take approximately 8.3%. The chain has TRBV12-3 or TRBV12-4 and TRBJ2-7; D is unresolved. Here the sequenced sample was non-naive T cells sorted from PBMCs, taken 14 days before vaccination. This sequence was found in a man between 50 and 59 years old who received an inactivated influenza vaccine. The CDR3: CASASDLYEQYF. CDR3 in DNA: TGTGCCAGCGCCTCCGATCTCTACGAGCAGTACTTC.